Sequencing of this T cell receptor (beta chain) was carried out in a study of blood T cell repertoires in COVID-19. TCRdb's table, derived via immunoSEQ multiplex PCR, lists solely in-frame clones and lacks some. The sample lists about 310,000 clones; over 75% were seen once. CDR3 length: 16 amino acids. Germline V lookup: CDR1 LNHDA, CDR2 SQIVND (reference sequence). Trimming removed 5 bases from V and 1 base from J, with 12 bases in between. The rearrangement joins TRBV19 to TRBJ2-6; possibly TRBD2 for D (6 bases). Sequencing was performed on peripheral blood. This TCR was sampled from a woman aged 45-59 years who had recovered from COVID-19. CDR3: CASSFLGRSGANVLTF. The CDR3 nucleotides are TGTGCCAGTAGTTTTCTCGGGAGATCTGGGGCCAACGTCCTGACTTTC.